This T cell receptor (beta chain) emerged from a study of HIV-infected patients and healthy controls. Reverse transcription used about 500 ng RNA and constant-region primers for alpha and beta. Separate chain-specific third strand synthesis with multiplexing indices produced the alpha and beta libraries. TCRdb re-called the 5' RACE reads with MiXCR, one entry per CDR3 protein. Of about 15,000 distinct CDR3 sequences in the sample, 9.4% were seen once. This CDR3 region has 14 residues. The V end was cut by 7 bases, the J end by 5 bases, with 20 bases between. Germline V lookup: CDR1 SQVTM, CDR2 ANQGSEA. Study-level points and caveats: HIV-associated CDR3 frequencies dropped significantly during therapy; CMV-associated ones, mostly rising, changed nonsignificantly. The diversity differences were not explained by slight age and sex differences between study cohorts.

This clonotype came up a few times. What it binds is unknown. All unsorted peripheral T cells were captured because whole blood was used without fractionation. The origin of this receptor is an adult in good health. The J gene is TRBJ1-2, the V gene TRBV29-1; D is undetermined. Sample: blood. The CDR3 spells CSAHTRGSQYGYTF. CDR3 nucleotides: TGCAGCGCCCATACCCGCGGTAGTCAGTATGGCTACACCTTC.